This T cell receptor beta chain originates from a study of cytomegalovirus exposure and HLA in healthy donors. The junction had 24 bases not matched to a gene; V was cut back by 8 bases and J by 6 bases. This CDR3 contains 19 residues. In germline, CDR1 is WNHNN, CDR2 SYGVQD (reference sequence). Primers for the PCR totalled 60 Vbeta and 13 Jbeta. The table came from immunoSEQ multiplex PCR; TCRdb's copy has only in-frame clones and leaves some out. The sample has 180,000 or so clones, about three quarters seen once; the top ten hold about 1.6%. The source material was PBMCs. The V call is TRBV10-1, the J call TRBJ1-2; 10 bases map to TRBD1. This clonotype originated in a young man in good health and CMV-seronegative. CDR3 nucleotide sequence: TGCGCCAGCCGCGAGATACCAACGACAGGGGGCGGTGAAGTGAATGGCTACACCTTC. The encoded protein is CASREIPTTGGGEVNGYTF.